This T cell receptor (beta chain) emerged from a study of shared clonotypes between healthy human individuals. Study at large: Used for every donor were three CD4 naive, three CD4 memory, two CD8 naive and one CD8 memory plate.

It was across several immunoSEQ plates that each subset's genomic DNA was evenly split. Each PCR replicate from the sorted subsets contained about 200 ng DNA, which is 25,000 to 30,000 T cell genomes. The method was immunoSEQ multiplex PCR; TCRdb's version includes in-frame clones alone and lacks a portion of them. The repertoire consists of roughly 380,000 clones, with about 96% occurring once and the leading ten covering about 0.32%. Each sample came from a Caucasian adult donor living in Nashville, Tennessee. Germline values: CDR1 KGHSH, CDR2 LQKENI. The V end lost 3 bases, the J end lost 4 bases, and 9 bases lay between the germline ends. The CDR3 has 13 amino acids. A word on this clone: The same CDR3 also results from other DNA sequences found in this sample.

This sequence was found in a man under 40 in good health. The J gene is TRBJ2-5, the V gene TRBV18; D may be TRBD2 (5 bases). The sample taken for sequencing was memory CD8+ T cells sorted from blood. Described subset: CD45RO+ cells pooled with CCR7-negative TemRA cells. The CDR3 bases are TGTGCCAGCTCACCCCCGGGAAGAGAGACCCAGTACTTC. Its protein is CASSPPGRETQYF.